These 3 T cell receptor beta chains were all obtained from the same sample, sequenced in a study of vaccination effects on CD4 cells after COVID-19. ViraFEST assay sequencing came after antigen-specific CD4+ T cells were expanded with viral peptide pools. Subsequent to roughly 10 days of culture, CD4+ T cells were isolated. Prior SARS-CoV-2 infection was absent in the vaccine recipients, as shown by negative nucleocapsid antibodies. Generated by immunoSEQ multiplex PCR, the TCRdb table keeps only in-frame clones and is missing some. The sample shows roughly 41,000 clones, about three fifths of them seen only once. For these receptors, no antigen is known. Sequenced here: CD4+ T cells from PBMCs cultured with HCoV-OC43 spike peptides, sampled before COVID-19 vaccination. Subset here: HCoV-OC43 spike overlapping peptide pool stimulation. The source is a human donor who received a COVID-19 vaccine.

The chain carries TRBV10-2 and TRBJ2-5, with TRBD2 as a possible D gene (5 bases). Germline assignment: CDR1 WSHSY and CDR2 SAAADI. The CDR3 spans 14 residues. V lost 2 bases and J 2 bases, leaving 9 bases between the germline ends. The CDR3 spells CASSESLAQETQYF. In DNA, the CDR3 is TGCGCCAGCAGTGAGAGCCTAGCACAAGAGACCCAGTACTTC.

The chain combines TRBV3-1 (or the pseudogene TRBV3-2) with TRBJ2-3; TRBD2 is a possible D gene (5 bases). The V end lost 1 base, the J end lost 0 bases, and 8 bases lay between the germline ends. Germline CDR1 reads LGHDT; CDR2 reads YNNKEL (reference sequence). CDR3 size: 15 residues. The CDR3 sequence: CASSQVSGSTDTQYF. The CDR3, as DNA: TGTGCCAGCAGCCAAGTGTCGGGGAGCACAGATACGCAGTATTTT.

The rearrangement joins TRBV6-1 to TRBJ1-3, with 8 bases that match TRBD1. This CDR3 is built from 17 residues. V lost 3 bases and J lost 2; bases outside the gene matches: 9. The germline V gene encodes CDR1 MNHNS and CDR2 SASEGT. CDR3 nucleotides: TGTGCCAGCAGTGAGCCGGCCTCAGGGGGCCCTGGAAACACCATATATTTT. This codes for CASSEPASGGPGNTIYF.